This T cell receptor (beta chain) was captured in a study of OX40 agonist ivuxolimab in advanced cancers. Whole-study context: Among those enrolled, mean age was about 63 years (range about 20 to 79) and 75% to 90% were male.

Here immunoSEQ multiplex PCR was the method, and the copy in TCRdb shows in-frame clones only, minus some. The sample has 50,000 or so clones; around 89% are singletons. This CDR3 has 18 residues. CDR1 and CDR2 from the germline V gene are SGHTA and FQGNSA. Germline trimming cut 5 bases from V and 1 base from J; bases unmatched to any gene: 8. Blood sampling took place at baseline, cycle 4 day 1, and cycle 7 day 1. Study results and limitations: CD4+ and CD8+ blood T cells expanded clonally by week 6 at 0.1 to 3.0 mg/kg. Expanded clones tended on average to be more numerous among CD8+ T cells than CD4+.

In the case of this clone: As yet, its antigen is unknown.

The sample here was CD4+ or CD8+ T cells sorted from blood, taken in a trial of the OX40 agonist ivuxolimab. The rearrangement joins TRBV7-2 to TRBJ2-6; 10 bases align to TRBD2. The TCR sequence derives from an adult with an advanced solid tumor such as melanoma, head and neck, liver or kidney cancer. The CDR3 sequence: CASSLGLAEPSGANVLTF. The CDR3 DNA sequence: TGTGCCAGCAGCCTCGGACTAGCGGAACCATCTGGGGCCAACGTCCTGACTTTC.